The T cell receptor beta chain described here comes from a study of shared clonotypes between healthy human individuals. This clone was detected a few times. Adult Caucasians living in Nashville, Tennessee made up all of the donors. The assay was immunoSEQ multiplex PCR, and TCRdb's table has in-frame clones only and misses some. The sample consists of more than 550,000 clones, around 70% of them appearing once. The junction had 11 bases not matched to a gene; V was cut back by 2 bases and J by 2 bases. CDR1 and CDR2 from the germline V gene are LGHNT and FRNRAP. CDR3 length equals 18 residues. The rearrangement uses TRBV12-5 and TRBJ2-2, with TRBD1 matching over 7 bases. The sequenced sample was memory CD4+ T cells sorted from blood. This sample's subset: CD45RA-negative fraction. The clonotype was recovered from a woman aged 30 to 39 in good health. CDR3 protein: CASGLIRPGQLNTGELFF. The CDR3 DNA sequence: TGTGCTAGTGGTTTGATTCGACCGGGACAGCTAAACACCGGGGAGCTGTTTTTT.